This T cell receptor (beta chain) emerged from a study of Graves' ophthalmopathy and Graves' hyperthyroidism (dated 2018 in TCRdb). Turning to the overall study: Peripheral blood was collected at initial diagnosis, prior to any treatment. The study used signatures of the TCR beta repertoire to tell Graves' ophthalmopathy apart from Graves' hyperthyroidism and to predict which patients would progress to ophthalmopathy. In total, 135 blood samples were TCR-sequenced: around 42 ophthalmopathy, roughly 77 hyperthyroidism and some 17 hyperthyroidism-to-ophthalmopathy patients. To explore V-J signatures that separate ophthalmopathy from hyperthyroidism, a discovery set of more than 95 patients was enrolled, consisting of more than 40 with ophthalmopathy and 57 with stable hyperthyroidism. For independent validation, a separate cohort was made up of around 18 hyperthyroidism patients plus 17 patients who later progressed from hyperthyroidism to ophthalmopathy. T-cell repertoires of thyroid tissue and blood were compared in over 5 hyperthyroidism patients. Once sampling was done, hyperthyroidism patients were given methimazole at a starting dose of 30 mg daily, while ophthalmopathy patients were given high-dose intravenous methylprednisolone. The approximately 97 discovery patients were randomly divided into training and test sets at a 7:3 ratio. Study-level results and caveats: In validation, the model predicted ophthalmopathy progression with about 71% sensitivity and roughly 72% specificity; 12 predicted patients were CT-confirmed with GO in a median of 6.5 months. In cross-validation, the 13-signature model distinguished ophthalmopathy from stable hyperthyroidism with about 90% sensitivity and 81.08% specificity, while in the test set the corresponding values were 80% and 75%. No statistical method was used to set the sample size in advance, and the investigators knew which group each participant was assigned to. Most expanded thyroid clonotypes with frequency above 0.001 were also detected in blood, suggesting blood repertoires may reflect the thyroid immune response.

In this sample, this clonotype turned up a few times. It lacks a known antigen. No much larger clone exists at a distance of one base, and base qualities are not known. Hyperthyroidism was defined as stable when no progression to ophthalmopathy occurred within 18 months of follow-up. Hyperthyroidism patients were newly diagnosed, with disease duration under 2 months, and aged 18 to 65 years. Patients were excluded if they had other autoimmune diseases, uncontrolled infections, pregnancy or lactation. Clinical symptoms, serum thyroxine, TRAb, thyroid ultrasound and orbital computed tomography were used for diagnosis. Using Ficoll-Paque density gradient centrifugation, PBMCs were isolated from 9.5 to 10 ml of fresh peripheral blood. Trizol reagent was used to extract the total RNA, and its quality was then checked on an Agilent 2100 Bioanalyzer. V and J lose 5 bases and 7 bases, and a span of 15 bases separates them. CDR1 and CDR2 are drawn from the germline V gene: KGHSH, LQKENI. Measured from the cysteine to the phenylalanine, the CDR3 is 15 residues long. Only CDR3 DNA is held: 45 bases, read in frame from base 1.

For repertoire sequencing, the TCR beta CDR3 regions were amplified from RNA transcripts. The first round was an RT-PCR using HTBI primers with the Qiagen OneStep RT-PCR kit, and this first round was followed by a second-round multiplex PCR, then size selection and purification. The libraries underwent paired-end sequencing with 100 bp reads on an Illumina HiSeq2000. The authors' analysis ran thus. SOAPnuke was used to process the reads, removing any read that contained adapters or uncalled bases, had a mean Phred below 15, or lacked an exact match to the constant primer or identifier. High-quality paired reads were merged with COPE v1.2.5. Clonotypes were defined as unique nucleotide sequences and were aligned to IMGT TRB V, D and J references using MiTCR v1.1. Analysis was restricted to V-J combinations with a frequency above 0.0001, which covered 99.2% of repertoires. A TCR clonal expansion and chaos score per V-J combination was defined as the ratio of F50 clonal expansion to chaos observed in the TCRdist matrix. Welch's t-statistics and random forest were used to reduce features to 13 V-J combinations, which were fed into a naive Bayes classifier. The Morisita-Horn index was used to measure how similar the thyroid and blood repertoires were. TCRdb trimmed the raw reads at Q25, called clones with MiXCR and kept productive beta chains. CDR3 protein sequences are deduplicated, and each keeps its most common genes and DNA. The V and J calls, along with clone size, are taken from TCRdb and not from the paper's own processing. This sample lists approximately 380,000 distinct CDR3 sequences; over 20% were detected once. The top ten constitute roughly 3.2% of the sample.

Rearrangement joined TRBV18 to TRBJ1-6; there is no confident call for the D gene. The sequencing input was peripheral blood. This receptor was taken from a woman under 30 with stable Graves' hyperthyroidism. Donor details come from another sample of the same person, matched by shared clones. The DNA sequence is TGTGCCAGCTCAAGGGTCCGGACGGCAAATTCACCCCTCCACTTT. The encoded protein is CASSRVRTANSPLHF.